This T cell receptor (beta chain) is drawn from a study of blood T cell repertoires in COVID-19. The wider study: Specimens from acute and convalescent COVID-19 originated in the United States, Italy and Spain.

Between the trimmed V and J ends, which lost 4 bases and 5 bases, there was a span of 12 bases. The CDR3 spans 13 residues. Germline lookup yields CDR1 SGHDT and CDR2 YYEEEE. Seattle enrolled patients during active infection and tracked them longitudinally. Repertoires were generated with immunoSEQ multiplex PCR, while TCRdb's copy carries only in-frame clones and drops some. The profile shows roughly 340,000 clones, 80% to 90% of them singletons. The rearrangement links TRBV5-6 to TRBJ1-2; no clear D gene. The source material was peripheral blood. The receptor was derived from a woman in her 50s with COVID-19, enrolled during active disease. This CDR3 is CASSPGGVYGYTF. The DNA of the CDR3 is TGTGCCAGCAGCCCGGGCGGGGTATATGGCTACACCTTC.